This T cell receptor beta chain emerged from a study of blood T cells in healthy people across ages. Each sample yielded at least 7 million isolated PBMCs. Using a J-beta primer mix together with a sample-barcoded 5' primer, a second PCR was run for roughly 6 to 11 cycles. TCRdb re-called the 5' RACE reads with MiXCR, one entry per CDR3 protein. The sample holds roughly 640,000 distinct CDR3 sequences; about 30% are singletons and the top ten take approximately 14%. Germline V gene sequence: CDR1 DFQATT, CDR2 SNEGSKA (reference sequence). The CDR3 has 15 residues. The V gene lost 2 bases and the J gene lost 1 base, with 13 bases spanning the gap.

V is TRBV20-1 and J is TRBJ2-3; maybe TRBD1 (6 bases). The sample comprised blood. The sequence was obtained from a woman aged 80 or over in good health. CDR3 loop: CSARNRERGTDTQYF. The CDR3 region has the DNA TGCAGTGCTAGAAACAGGGAGAGGGGCACAGATACGCAGTATTTT.